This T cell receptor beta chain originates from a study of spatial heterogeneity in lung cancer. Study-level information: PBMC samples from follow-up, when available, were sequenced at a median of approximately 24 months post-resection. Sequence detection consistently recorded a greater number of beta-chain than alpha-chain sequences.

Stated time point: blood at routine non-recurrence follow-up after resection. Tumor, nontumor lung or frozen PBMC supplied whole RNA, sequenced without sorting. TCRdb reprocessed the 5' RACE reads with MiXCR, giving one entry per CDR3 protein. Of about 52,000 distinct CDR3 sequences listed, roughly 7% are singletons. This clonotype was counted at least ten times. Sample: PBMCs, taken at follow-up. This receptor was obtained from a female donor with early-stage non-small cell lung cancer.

The CDR3 bases are TGTGCCTGGCGGGGGACGGGACAGGAAGCTTTCTTT. Translation gives CAWRGTGQEAFF. The chain is built from TRBV30 and TRBJ1-1; TRBD1 matches 7 bases. CDR3 length: 12 residues. The V gene's germline CDR1 is GTSNPN and CDR2 SVGIG (reference sequence). Germline trimming cut 5 bases from V and 8 bases from J; bases unmatched to any gene: 8.